One and the same sample provided the 21 T cell receptor beta chains below, sequenced in a study of T cell changes during pregnancy in multiple sclerosis. Sequenced by immunoSEQ multiplex PCR; TCRdb stores in-frame clones only, minus some. The sample yields around 69,000 clones, around nine tenths seen once. Material: CD8+ T cells from peripheral blood mononuclear cells, obtained before pregnancy. The origin of the receptors is a female donor with multiple sclerosis, enrolled in a pregnancy study.

This clone came up a few times. V and J are TRBV27 and TRBJ2-7; possibly TRBD1 for D (5 bases). The length of the CDR3 is 13 residues. V was cut by 1 base and J by 5 bases, with 9 bases left in between. Germline V lookup: CDR1 MNHEY, CDR2 SMNVEV (reference sequence). The DNA of the CDR3 is TGTGCCAGCAGTTTATTAACAGGAAACGAGCAGTACTTC. Encoded protein: CASSLLTGNEQYF.

The chain joins TRBV2 to TRBJ2-5, with 9 bases fitting TRBD2. This CDR3 spans 20 amino acids. Per the germline V gene, CDR1 is SNHLY and CDR2 is FYNNEI. Losses at the gene ends were 4 bases for V and 0 bases for J; bases not matched to a gene: 18. CDR3 amino acids: CASSVDPDSGGTTYQETQYF. CDR3 nucleotides: TGTGCCAGCAGTGTTGATCCTGACAGCGGGGGGACCACGTACCAAGAGACCCAGTACTTC.

A few counts support this clone. V gene TRBV5-6 combines with J gene TRBJ1-1; D is ambiguous. The length of the CDR3 is 13 residues. Germline V gene data show CDR1 as SGHDT and CDR2 as YYEEEE. Trimming removed 0 bases from V and 3 bases from J, with 6 bases in between. In nucleotides, the CDR3 is TGTGCCAGCAGCTTGGCGCGGGACACTGAAGCTTTCTTT. This encodes CASSLARDTEAFF.

V usage is TRBV27 and J usage is TRBJ2-1; 8 positions agree with TRBD1. Per germline, CDR1 MNHEY and CDR2 SMNVEV (reference sequence). The CDR3 is 14 residues long. Trimming took 9 bases from V and 3 from J; bases not matched to a gene: 7. The CDR3 reads CASGDRGYYNEQFF. CDR3 nucleotide sequence: TGTGCCAGTGGAGACAGGGGTTACTACAATGAGCAGTTCTTC.

The rearrangement uses TRBV25-1 and TRBJ2-5; possibly TRBD2 for D (7 bases). The CDR3 has 14 amino acids. Germline V lookup: CDR1 MGHDK, CDR2 SYGVNS. V lost 1 base and J 9 bases, leaving 15 bases between the germline ends. CDR3 sequence: CASSEWGGSGAQYF. DNA of the CDR3: TGTGCCAGCAGTGAATGGGGGGGCTCTGGGGCCCAGTACTTC.

This clone occurred a few times. This chain uses TRBV30 with TRBJ2-7, with D possibly being TRBD1 (5 bases). Germline V gene data show CDR1 as GTSNPN and CDR2 as SVGIG (reference sequence). This CDR3 has 13 amino acids. Trimming took 4 bases from V and 6 from J, leaving 16 bases between them. The CDR3 bases are TGTGCCTGGATGAGTGCAGGGTATGGCGAGCAGTACTTC. It yields the protein CAWMSAGYGEQYF.

J is TRBJ2-7 and V is TRBV5-1; D remains ambiguous. The ends were cut back, 0 bases at V and 2 bases at J, with 6 bases in the middle. Germline loops: CDR1 SGHRS, CDR2 YFSETQ. This CDR3 is 13 amino acids long. CDR3 sequence: CASSLGAPYEQYF. For the CDR3, the DNA is TGCGCCAGCAGCTTGGGGGCCCCCTACGAGCAGTACTTC.

The chain uses TRBV15 and TRBJ1-2; D is ambiguous. Germline CDR1 LNHNV, CDR2 YYDKDF (reference sequence). The V and J ends lost 0 bases and 8 bases respectively, with 16 bases between them. This CDR3 has 15 residues. The CDR3 loop is CATSRDRTVRVGYTF. CDR3 nucleotides: TGTGCCACCAGCAGAGATCGGACGGTGCGGGTGGGCTACACCTTC.

The CDR3 DNA sequence: TGCGCCAGCAGCGATAGCGGGGGGGCAGGAGAGACCCAGTACTTC. Its translation is CASSDSGGAGETQYF. The gene calls are TRBV4-1 and TRBJ2-5, with 11 bases fitting TRBD2. This CDR3 has 15 residues. Germline V CDR1 and CDR2: MGHRA, YSYEKL. Trimming took 5 bases from V and 4 from J; bases not matched to a gene: 6.

The chain has TRBV7-9 and TRBJ2-5; D ambiguous. The germline gives CDR1 SEHNR, CDR2 FQNEAQ (reference sequence). V gave up 2 bases and J gave up 1 base, with 14 bases separating them. The CDR3 totals 16 residues. CDR3 region: CASSLTSWAPQETQYF. The CDR3 coding sequence is TGTGCCAGCAGCTTAACCAGTTGGGCCCCCCAAGAGACCCAGTACTTC.

The rearrangement links TRBV6-5 to TRBJ1-2; D unclear. The CDR3 consists of 14 residues. V lost 2 bases, J lost 8 bases, and 15 bases lay in between. Germline CDR1 MNHEY, CDR2 SVGAGI. CDR3 loop: CASSYREGSGGYTF. The CDR3 coding sequence is TGTGCCAGCAGTTACCGCGAGGGCTCGGGGGGCTACACCTTC.

This chain joins TRBV25-1 and TRBJ2-7, with D perhaps TRBD2 (5 bases). Germline V gene lookup returns CDR1 MGHDK and CDR2 SYGVNS. This CDR3 comprises 11 residues. V was pared by 5 bases and J by 8 bases, with 10 bases between. CDR3 nucleotides: TGTGCCAGCAGTCTCCGAGGGAAGCAGTACTTC. Residues: CASSLRGKQYF.

The chain is built from TRBV5-6 and TRBJ2-1; 8 bases match TRBD2. With 3 bases clipped from V and 6 bases from J, the junction kept 5 bases outside the gene matches. The CDR3 has 14 residues. Germline assignment: CDR1 SGHDT and CDR2 YYEEEE. The CDR3 DNA follows: TGTGCCAGCAGCTCGGGACTAGTAAGCAATGAGCAGTTCTTC. This translates into CASSSGLVSNEQFF.

This CDR3 reads CASSPETEQYF. CDR3 DNA sequence: TGTGCCAGCTCACCAGAGACAGAGCAGTACTTC. The gene calls are TRBV18 and TRBJ2-7; D gene ambiguous. The CDR3 has 11 amino acids. Germline CDR1 is KGHSH and CDR2 is LQKENI. Trimming pared 2 bases from V and 7 bases from J, leaving 6 bases between.

This rearrangement joins TRBV5-1 to TRBJ1-3; D ambiguous. V lost 0 bases, J lost 1 base, and 8 bases lay in between. CDR1 and CDR2 (germline): SGHRS, YFSETQ. The CDR3 totals 15 residues. The CDR3 protein is CASSLGQDSGNTIYF. CDR3 coding DNA: TGCGCCAGCAGCTTGGGGCAGGATTCTGGAAACACCATATATTTT.

The V gene is TRBV7-3, the J gene TRBJ2-1; 9 bases fit TRBD1. CDR3 length: 17 amino acids. Germline CDR1 and CDR2: SGHTA and FQGTGA. J lost 8 bases, V lost 2 bases, and 13 bases had no gene match. The CDR3, as DNA: TGTGCCAGCAGCTTATCCGCCCGACAGGGGGTAGTCGATGAGCAGTTCTTC. This sequence encodes CASSLSARQGVVDEQFF.

V is TRBV4-2 and J is TRBJ2-2, with 8 nucleotides matching TRBD2. Unmatched junction bases numbered 6, after V lost 1 base and J lost 2 bases. The CDR3 consists of 17 residues. Germline V gives CDR1 LGHNA, CDR2 YNFKEQ. CDR3 region: CASSQVTAGENTGELFF. For the CDR3, the DNA is TGTGCCAGCAGCCAAGTGACAGCGGGGGAAAACACCGGGGAGCTGTTTTTT.

This rearrangement joins TRBV10-3 to TRBJ2-2, with no clear D. V was shortened by 7 bases and J by 4 bases, with 7 bases between the two germline ends. Looked up from germline, CDR1 is ENHRY and CDR2 is SYGVKD. The CDR3 sequence is 12 residues long. CDR3 protein: CAIKDITGELFF. The CDR3 coding sequence is TGTGCCATCAAAGACATCACCGGGGAGCTGTTTTTT.

The chain joins TRBV19 to TRBJ1-3, with D perhaps TRBD1 (6 bases). Germline CDR1 reads LNHDA; CDR2 reads SQIVND (reference sequence). The CDR3 runs to 15 residues. V lost 6 bases, J lost 0 bases, and 12 bases lay in between. The CDR3 spells CASSTSDSSGNTIYF. The CDR3 bases are TGTGCCAGTAGCACCTCGGACAGCTCTGGAAACACCATATATTTT.

The rearrangement uses TRBV2 and TRBJ2-7; 7 nucleotides align to TRBD1. Per germline, CDR1 SNHLY and CDR2 FYNNEI. Losses at the gene ends were 4 bases for V and 3 bases for J; bases not matched to a gene: 9. The CDR3 has 15 amino acids. CDR3 loop: CASSGPRQGLYEQYF. The CDR3 DNA sequence: TGTGCCAGCAGTGGACCGCGACAGGGTCTCTACGAGCAGTACTTC. The variable domain in full, with the rest retrieved from reference TRBV2 and TRBJ2-7, is EPEVTQTPSHQVTQMGQEVILRCVPISNHLYFYWYRQILGQKVEFLVSFYNNEISEKSEIFDDQFSVERPDGSNFTLKIRSTKLEDSAMYFCASSGPRQGLYEQYFGPGTRLTVT.

V is TRBV11-2 and J is TRBJ2-7, with D hard to call. This CDR3 comprises 13 residues. Trimming shortened V by 1 base and J by 0 bases, and 4 bases separated the two germline ends. Germline CDR1 is SGHAT and CDR2 is FQNNGV. CDR3 region: CASSLGHSYEQYF. The CDR3 DNA reads TGTGCCAGCAGCTTAGGGCACTCCTACGAGCAGTACTTC.